This T cell receptor beta chain was recovered during a study of tumor-infiltrating lymphocytes in localized non-small cell lung cancer. Study-wide results and limits: No T-cell fraction difference was seen between IM1 and IM2 tumors. Different pieces of the same tissue went to different assays, confounding technical variation with intratumor heterogeneity. Compared with uninvolved lung, tumors showed higher T cell infiltration by TCRbeta sequencing.

This clone is termed medium-sized. Its matching antigen is unknown. Germline CDR1 reads GTSNPN; CDR2 reads SVGIG (reference sequence). The CDR3 sequence is 13 residues long. Trimming took 4 bases from V and 8 from J; bases not matched to a gene: 6. Assay used: immunoSEQ multiplex PCR; TCRdb lists only in-frame clones, some missing. The sample lists over 10,000 clones, approximately 80% seen once, with roughly a sixth in the top ten. The chain has TRBV30 and TRBJ1-4; TRBD1 matches at 8 bases. The sequence came from a human donor with non-small cell lung cancer. Material for sequencing was uninvolved lung tissue not adjacent to the tumor. The CDR3 reads CAWTDRGREKLFF. DNA of the CDR3: TGTGCCTGGACTGACAGGGGAAGAGAAAAACTGTTTTTT.